The entry below gives a single T cell receptor beta chain sequence along with its context. A read error may produce the germline difference seen at one junction end. The entry originates in a study of cytomegalovirus exposure and HLA in healthy donors. The study ran its PCR with 60 Vbeta and 13 Jbeta primers. Sequencing used immunoSEQ multiplex PCR; TCRdb keeps in-frame clones, though not all of them. This table has fewer than 200,000 clones, over 75% appearing once. Germline CDR1 is GTSNPN and CDR2 is SVGIG (reference sequence). The CDR3 totals 13 residues. The V gene is TRBV30, the J gene TRBJ1-2; tentatively, D is TRBD1 (6 bases). This receptor was obtained from a man aged 55 to 70 in good health and CMV-seronegative. The sequenced sample consisted of PBMCs. The CDR3 region has the DNA TGTGCCTGGAGCGGGGGGCTAAGCTATGGCTACCCCTTC. Its protein product is CAWSGGLSYGYPF.